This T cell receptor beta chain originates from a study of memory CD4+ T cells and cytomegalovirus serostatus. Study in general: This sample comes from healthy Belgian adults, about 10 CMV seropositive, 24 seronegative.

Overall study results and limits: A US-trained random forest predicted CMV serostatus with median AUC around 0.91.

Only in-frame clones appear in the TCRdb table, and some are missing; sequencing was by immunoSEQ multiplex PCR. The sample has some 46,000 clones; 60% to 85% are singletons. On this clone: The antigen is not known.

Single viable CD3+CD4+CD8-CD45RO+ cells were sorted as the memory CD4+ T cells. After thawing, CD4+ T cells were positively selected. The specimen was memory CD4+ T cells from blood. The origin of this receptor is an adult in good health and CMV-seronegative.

The CDR3 sequence: CASSRQTGINEKLFF. The CDR3 coding sequence is TGCGCCAGCAGCCGGCAGACAGGGATTAATGAAAAACTGTTTTTT. The rearrangement joins TRBV4-1 to TRBJ1-4; 7 bases line up with TRBD1. V dropped 4 bases and J dropped 4; count of bases not matched to a gene: 6. The CDR3 runs to 15 residues. Germline loops: CDR1 MGHRA, CDR2 YSYEKL.